This TCR beta chain was recorded in a study of T-cell memory formation after mild COVID-19 (dated by TCRdb to about 2021). About the study as a whole: Most TCR sequence clusters were specific to one of the two donors. T-cell clones expanding and contracting after mild COVID-19 in two donors were tracked by longitudinal TCRalpha and TCRbeta repertoire sequencing. Two young, previously healthy adult volunteers made up the cohort, one male and one female. Overall study results and their limits: Contracting CD4+ clones turned up mainly in the CM and EM memory subsets, whereas EMRA was where CD8+ clones were enriched. Clones contracting from day 15 to 85 had balanced CD4/CD8 phenotypes, while a second wave expanding from day 15 to 37 was biased towards CD4+. Only a couple of mild cases were covered in the study, and larger cohorts including severe cases with pre-infection samples were considered necessary. SARS-CoV-2 specificity of the second-wave clones peaking on day 37 was not confirmed. Some responding clones were found in pre-infection memory, which suggests that pre-existing cross-reactive memory T cells took part in the SARS-CoV-2 response.

As regards this clonotype: Its antigen is currently not known. Nothing much larger sits one base from this clone, and base qualities are not available.

The germline V gene (reference sequence) specifies MNHEY as CDR1 and SMNVEV as CDR2. Including cysteine and phenylalanine, the CDR3 has 14 amino acids. Just the 42-base CDR3 DNA is kept, in frame starting at base 1. V was cut back by 0 bases and J by 9 bases, leaving a gap of 12 bases between them. These reads were obtained on an Illumina NovaSeq 6000. cDNA libraries for TCRalpha and TCRbeta were prepared by 5'RACE using constant-segment primers, with sample barcodes and unique molecular identifiers added. RNA was extracted from every sample with Trizol reagent. Library amplification was performed in two PCR steps, and a second sample barcode and Illumina TruSeq adapters were introduced in the second step. Sequencing of libraries was performed on an Illumina NovaSeq with 2 x 150 bp paired-end reads. Turning to the authors' computational methods: Reads were demultiplexed and collapsed into UMI-guided consensus sequences with migec v1.2.7. Using mixcr v2.1.11, the UMI consensuses were aligned to TRA and TRB V and J templates and assembled into clonotypes. A clonotype was counted as expanded or contracted only if both edgeR and NoisET called the change significant, with noise models trained on biological replicates. edgeR calls used a false discovery rate-adjusted p below 0.01 and a log2 fold-change threshold of 1. As an exploratory analysis of dynamics, max-normalized trajectories of the 1000 most abundant clonotypes were examined by PCA with hierarchical clustering. Separately sequenced CD4+ and CD8+ repertoires were used to assign a CD4 or CD8 phenotype to each responding clone. TCRdb redid the processing of the public reads, applying fastp at Q25 and MiXCR, and retained in-frame beta chains. Merged by CDR3 protein, the rows form single entries marked with the most common genes and DNA. The V and J calls come from TCRdb's annotation, not from the publication. The sample table shows approximately 350,000 distinct CDR3 sequences, and 25% to 30% are seen once. Approximately 13% of the sample lies in the top ten.

Ficoll-Paque density gradient centrifugation was used to isolate PBMCs. The receptor's source is an adult woman who had mild COVID-19 (a few samples of this study predate the infection). The sample titles of this study are shuffled in the database, so cell type and time point are left out; the donor was told from shared clones. Sequencing was performed on PBMCs or a T cell subset sorted from them (not recorded which). This chain is built from TRBV27 and TRBJ2-1; matching of 6 bases hints at TRBD2 as the D gene. The DNA is TGTGCCAGCAGTTTATCGGTCCGGGAGTTTGAGCAGTTCTTC. Translation gives CASSLSVREFEQFF.